The 2 T cell receptor beta chains reported below all come from one sample, sequenced in a study of T cell repertoires in cytomegalovirus infection. Antigens for these TCRs are unknown. TCRdb used MiXCR to reprocess the reads, holding one entry per CDR3 protein. The top ten clones hold 13% of a sample with about 360,000 distinct CDR3 sequences, roughly a third of them seen once. Material: cultured PBMCs, obtained from culture after CMV antigen stimulation. The source of these receptors is a human donor in good health (CMV status not recorded). Some clones in this sample may be carry-over from other donors' samples.

Comments on this clonotype: This CDR3 fails to terminate in the conserved phenylalanine or tryptophan, so it likely reflects a read error. This CDR3 is CASSGTGGVNTEAFY. In DNA, the CDR3 is TGTGCCAGTAGTGGGACAGGGGGCGTAAACACTGAAGCTTTCTAT. The chain uses TRBV19 and TRBJ1-1, with 12 bases lining up with TRBD1. V dropped 5 bases and J dropped 2; count of bases not matched to a gene: 3. Germline CDR1 reads LNHDA; CDR2 reads SQIVND (reference sequence). CDR3 length: 15 residues.

This clonotype has just a few counts. This sequence joins TRBV7-9 and TRBJ2-1; D is unclear. The germline V gene encodes CDR1 SEHNR and CDR2 FQNEAQ (reference sequence). There are 15 residues in the CDR3. Trimming stripped 6 bases from V and 1 base from J, with 13 bases between. The CDR3 DNA sequence: TGTGCCAGCAGTCCGATTCTAGAGTCCTACAATGAGCAGTTCTTC. This sequence encodes CASSPILESYNEQFF.